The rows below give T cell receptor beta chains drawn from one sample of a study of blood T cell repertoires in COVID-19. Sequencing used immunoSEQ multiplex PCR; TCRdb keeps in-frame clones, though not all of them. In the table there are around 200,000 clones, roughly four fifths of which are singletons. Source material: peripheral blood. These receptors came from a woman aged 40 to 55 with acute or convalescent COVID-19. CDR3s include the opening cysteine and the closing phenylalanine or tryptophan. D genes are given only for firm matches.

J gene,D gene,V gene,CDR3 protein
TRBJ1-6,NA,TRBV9,CASSVTPHGEGSPLHF
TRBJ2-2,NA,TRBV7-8,CASSSGFTGKATGELFF
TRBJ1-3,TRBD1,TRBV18,CASSGGTGAGSGNTIYF
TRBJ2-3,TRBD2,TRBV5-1,CASSLLAGGTDTQYF
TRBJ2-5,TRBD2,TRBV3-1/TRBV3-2,CASTLLAEETQYF
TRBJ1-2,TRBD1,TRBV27,CASSDGTGGGRRYGYTF
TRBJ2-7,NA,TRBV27,CASRQPSGYEQYF
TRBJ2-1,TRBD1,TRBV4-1,CASSQGDRNLNEQFF
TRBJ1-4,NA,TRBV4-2,CASSPRGLLGTNEKLFF
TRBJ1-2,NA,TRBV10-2,CASRRGGDYGYTF
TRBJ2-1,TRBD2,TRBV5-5,CASSLDPASGSFGEQFF
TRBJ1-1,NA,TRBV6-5,CASNPTGSEAFF
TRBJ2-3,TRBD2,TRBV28,CASSFWGTSFADTQYF
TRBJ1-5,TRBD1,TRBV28,CASGYRGKQPQHF
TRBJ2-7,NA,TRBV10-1,CASSEGFGPYEQYF
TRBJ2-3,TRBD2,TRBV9,CASSVMTSADTQYF
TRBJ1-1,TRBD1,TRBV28,CASSPQGQWNTEAFF
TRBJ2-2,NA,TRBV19,CASSMQGGTNTGELFF
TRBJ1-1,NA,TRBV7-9,CASSLALRSLEAFF
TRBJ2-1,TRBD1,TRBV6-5,CASSLGQGDWDEQFF
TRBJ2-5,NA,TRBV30,CAWGGGTQYF
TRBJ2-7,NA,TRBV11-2,CASSLAGVTSYEQYF
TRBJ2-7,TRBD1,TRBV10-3,CAISQSLDRAEQYF
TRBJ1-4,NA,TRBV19,CASSINRNEKLFF
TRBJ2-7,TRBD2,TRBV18,CASSPIRLAGVREQYF
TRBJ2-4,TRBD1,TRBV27,CASSPMGQEGHIQYF
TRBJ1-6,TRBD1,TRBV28,CASSLPSGGDSPLHF
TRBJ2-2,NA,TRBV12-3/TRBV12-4,CASTLGAAGELFF
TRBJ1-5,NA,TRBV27,CASSLGRNSNQPQHF
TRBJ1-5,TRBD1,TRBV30,CAWSNTGAGNQPQHF
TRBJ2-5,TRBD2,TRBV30,CAWSGSGGPETQYF
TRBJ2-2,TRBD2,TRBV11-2,CASSYTGGGELFF
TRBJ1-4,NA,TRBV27,CASSPHSHEKLFF
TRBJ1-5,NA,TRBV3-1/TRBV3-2,CASSQGQDSNQPQHF
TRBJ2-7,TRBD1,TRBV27,CASSTPGQGAGEGRQYF
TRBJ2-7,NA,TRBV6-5,CASSSPGLPRPEQYF
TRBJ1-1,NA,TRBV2,CASSELREGRDTEAFF
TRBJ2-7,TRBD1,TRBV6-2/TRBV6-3,CASSYPDRRFSYEQYF
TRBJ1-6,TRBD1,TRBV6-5,CASSSRTGKNSPLHF
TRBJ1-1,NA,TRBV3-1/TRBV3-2,CASSQGGGAHTEAFF